The next 25 T cell receptor beta chains were all read from a single sample in a study. MiXCR, applied by TCRdb to the 5' RACE reads, yields one record per CDR3 protein. The sample lists about 64,000 distinct CDR3 sequences; around a fifth were seen once. Specimen: memory CD4+ T cells sorted from a lymph node. Described subset: memory CD4+ T cells, CD4+CD45RO+CD25-. These receptors were taken from a female donor with breast cancer.

The count of this clonotype is one. Given a much more abundant clone one base away, this may be a read error. The CDR3: CSVGWSSGSNGELSF. DNA of the CDR3: TGCAGCGTTGGGTGGTCTAGCGGGAGTAACGGGGAGCTGTCTTTT. This chain links TRBV29-1 with TRBJ2-2, with 10 bases that match TRBD2. CDR1 and CDR2 from the germline V gene are SQVTM and ANQGSEA. The CDR3 sequence is 15 residues long.

This clonotype has a single count. The gene calls are TRBV6-6 and TRBJ2-7; 9 bases agree with TRBD1. CDR1 is MNHNY, CDR2 SVGAGI, per germline (reference sequence). This CDR3 is 15 amino acids long. The V and J ends lost 6 bases and 2 bases, in that order; junction bases with no gene match: 8. In DNA form, the CDR3 reads TGTGCCAGCAGGATACCGGGACAGGGCCCCTACGAGCAGTACTTC. Protein product: CASRIPGQGPYEQYF.

This clonotype came up a few times. The rearrangement joins TRBV5-1 to TRBJ1-2; no clear D. Trimming removed 4 bases from V and 3 bases from J, with 10 bases in between. The CDR3 is 13 amino acids. Germline V CDR1 and CDR2: SGHRS, YFSETQ. CDR3 amino acids: CASSPDGDYGYTF. For the CDR3, the DNA is TGCGCCAGCAGCCCGGACGGAGACTATGGCTACACCTTC. Filled out from reference TRBV5-1 and TRBJ1-2, the complete variable domain reads KAGVTQTPRYLIKTRGQQVTLSCSPISGHRSVSWYQQTPGQGLQFLFEYFSETQRNKGNFPGRFSGRQFSNSRSEMNVSTLELGDSALYLCASSPDGDYGYTFGSGTRLTVV.

V and J are TRBV7-9 and TRBJ2-3, with TRBD2 matching 10 bases. This CDR3 is built from 15 residues. Losses at the gene ends were 5 bases for V and 1 base for J; bases not matched to a gene: 3. The germline V gene encodes CDR1 SEHNR and CDR2 FQNEAQ (reference sequence). The CDR3 here is CASSRGTSGTDTQYF. DNA for the CDR3: TGTGCCAGCAGCCGAGGGACTAGCGGCACAGATACGCAGTATTTT.

V usage is TRBV12-5 and J usage is TRBJ2-2; D unclear. The CDR3 loop spans 15 amino acids. Trimming shortened V by 5 bases and J by 5 bases, and 15 bases separated the two germline ends. Per the germline V gene, CDR1 is LGHNT and CDR2 is FRNRAP. The DNA for the CDR3 is TGTGCTAGTGGTCTTTACCAGGTCGGAACCGGGGAGCTGTTTTTT. Amino acids: CASGLYQVGTGELFF.

This clonotype has only a few counts. The gene calls are TRBV28 and TRBJ1-2; D gene ambiguous. V gave up 6 bases and J gave up 4 bases, with 18 bases separating them. This CDR3 is 15 amino acids long. Looked up from germline, CDR1 is MDHEN and CDR2 is SYDVKM. This chain's CDR3 is CASRTKKTVIYGYTF. Here the CDR3 DNA reads TGTGCCAGCAGAACTAAGAAAACAGTAATCTATGGCTACACCTTC.

This clonotype was seen only a few times. At one end, the junction sequence differs from germline, possibly due to a read error. V is TRBV27 and J is TRBJ2-4; D is unresolved. In germline, CDR1 is MNHEY, CDR2 SMNVEV (reference sequence). This CDR3 is built from 14 residues. CDR3 sequence: CARSFAGTKNIQYF. CDR3 bases: TGTGCCCGCAGTTTCGCAGGTACCAAAAACATTCAGTACTTC.

This clonotype was observed a few times. The chain is built from TRBV7-2 and TRBJ2-5; D not certain. The CDR3 is 12 residues long. Germline V gene lookup returns CDR1 SGHTA and CDR2 FQGNSA. The V end lost 1 base, the J end lost 4 bases, and 4 bases lay between the germline ends. DNA for the CDR3: TGTGCCAGCAGCTTAGTAGGAGAGACCCAGTACTTC. It yields the protein CASSLVGETQYF.

This clonotype was counted only a few times. The rearrangement joins TRBV5-1 to TRBJ1-1; D possibly corresponds to TRBD1 (5 bases). From germline, CDR1 is SGHRS and CDR2 YFSETQ. Deletions cut 2 bases from V and 4 bases from J, with 12 bases between. There are 14 residues in the CDR3. CDR3: CASSFSGSGTEAFF. For the CDR3, the DNA is TGCGCCAGCAGCTTTTCAGGGTCGGGCACTGAAGCTTTCTTT.

This clonotype was found many times. J is TRBJ2-2 and V is TRBV5-6, with D unresolved. CDR3 size: 16 residues. The V end lost 1 base, the J end lost 2 bases, and 12 bases lay between the germline ends. The germline V gene encodes CDR1 SGHDT and CDR2 YYEEEE. The CDR3 DNA is TGTGCCAGCAGCTTGATTTGGCAGACTAACACCGGGGAGCTGTTTTTT. This translates into CASSLIWQTNTGELFF.

With regard to this clonotype: One base away lies a much larger clone, so this may be a sequencing read error. The rearrangement joins TRBV4-2 to TRBJ1-4; no firm D call. Germline loops: CDR1 LGHNA, CDR2 YNFKEQ. The CDR3 sequence is 12 residues long. CDR3 sequence (DNA): TGTGCCAGCAGCCTGGTCGATGAAAAACTGTCTTTT. It specifies CASSLVDEKLSF.

The chain couples TRBV12-3 or TRBV12-4 to TRBJ2-1; 9 bases are shared with TRBD2. The CDR3 spans 13 residues. The junction had 11 bases not matched to a gene; V was cut back by 7 bases and J by 13 bases. CDR3 in DNA: TGTGCCAGCACCCCGACTAGCGGCGTTACCCAGTTCTTC. Amino acid sequence: CASTPTSGVTQFF.

V usage is TRBV5-1 and J usage is TRBJ2-1, with a possible D match to TRBD2 (6 bases). Trimming pared 0 bases from V and 5 bases from J, leaving 15 bases between. Germline lookup yields CDR1 SGHRS and CDR2 YFSETQ. This CDR3 spans 16 amino acids. The chain's CDR3 is CASSLGLRDSNNEQFF. In nucleotides, the CDR3 is TGCGCCAGCAGCTTGGGGCTTCGGGACTCAAACAATGAGCAGTTCTTC.

This clonotype appeared many times. The gene calls are TRBV4-2 and TRBJ1-2; 9 nucleotides agree with TRBD1. Trimming removed 2 bases from V and 4 bases from J; junction bases left unmatched: 2. Germline V lookup: CDR1 LGHNA, CDR2 YNFKEQ. The CDR3 sequence is 14 residues long. The CDR3 bases are TGTGCCAGCAGCCAACCGGGACAGGGCTATGGCTACACCTTC. This sequence encodes CASSQPGQGYGYTF.

At least ten counts were recorded for this clonotype. This rearrangement joins TRBV11-2 to TRBJ1-2; D gene ambiguous. V gave up 4 bases and J gave up 4 bases, with 13 bases separating them. CDR1 and CDR2 (germline): SGHAT, FQNNGV. The length of the CDR3 is 14 residues. The CDR3 nucleotides are TGTGCCAGCAGCTCGGAGTTATACCTCTATGGCTACACCTTC. Translated: CASSSELYLYGYTF.

This clonotype was detected many times. V usage is TRBV5-1 and J usage is TRBJ1-5; TRBD1 matches 9 bases. The CDR3 is made up of 14 amino acids. Per the germline V gene, CDR1 is SGHRS and CDR2 is YFSETQ. V dropped 4 bases and J dropped 7; count of bases not matched to a gene: 6. Here the CDR3 reads CASSLGQGGQPQHF. The CDR3 DNA sequence: TGCGCCAGCAGCCTGGGACAGGGCGGCCAGCCCCAGCATTTT.

The genes are TRBV2 and TRBJ2-3; tentatively, D is TRBD2 (5 bases). Trimming pared 4 bases from V and 2 bases from J, leaving 7 bases between. CDR3 length: 13 amino acids. Germline CDR1 and CDR2: SNHLY and FYNNEI. Here the CDR3 DNA reads TGTGCCAGCAGTGGAGGGAACACAGATACGCAGTATTTT. Amino acid sequence: CASSGGNTDTQYF.

This clonotype was recorded at least ten times. The chain joins TRBV7-2 to TRBJ2-7; D gene unclear. Trimming stripped 6 bases from V and 0 bases from J, with 6 bases between. The CDR3 runs to 12 residues. The germline CDR1 and CDR2 sequences are SGHTA and FQGNSA. CDR3 bases: TGTGCCAGCAGTCCAAGCTCCTACGAGCAGTACTTC. Translated: CASSPSSYEQYF. The variable domain in full, with the rest retrieved from reference TRBV7-2 and TRBJ2-7, is GAGVSQSPSNKVTEKGKDVELRCDPISGHTALYWYRQSLGQGLEFLIYFQGNSAPDKSGLPSDRFSAERTGGSVSTLTIQRTQQEDSAVYLCASSPSSYEQYFGPGTRLTVT.

This clonotype has more than one count but fewer than ten. The chain is built from TRBV11-1 and TRBJ2-4; possibly TRBD2 for D (5 bases). The CDR3 sequence is 15 residues long. The germline V gene encodes CDR1 SGHAT and CDR2 FQDESV (reference sequence). Deletions cut 5 bases from V and 9 bases from J, with 20 bases between. The CDR3 sequence: CASSLSVRGESIQYF. As DNA, the CDR3 is TGTGCCAGCAGCCTATCGGTCCGGGGAGAAAGCATTCAGTACTTC. Supplemented by reference TRBV11-1 and TRBJ2-4, the full variable domain reads EAEVAQSPRYKITEKSQAVAFWCDPISGHATLYWYRQILGQGPELLVQFQDESVVDDSQLPKDRFSAERLKGVDSTLKIQPAELGDSAMYLCASSLSVRGESIQYFGAGTRLSVL.

This clonotype occurred a few times. This chain joins TRBV5-1 and TRBJ2-1; 7 nucleotides match TRBD1. The CDR3 is 15 amino acids. Germline V gives CDR1 SGHRS, CDR2 YFSETQ. J lost 4 bases, V lost 4 bases, and 8 bases had no gene match. CDR3 in amino acids: CASSGTGTAYNEQFF. The CDR3 DNA follows: TGCGCCAGCAGCGGAACCGGGACAGCGTACAATGAGCAGTTCTTC.

The chain combines TRBV5-1 with TRBJ2-3; tentatively, D is TRBD1 (5 bases). The CDR3 runs 14 residues. CDR1 is SGHRS and CDR2 is YFSETQ in the germline V gene. V lost 0 bases and J 6 bases, leaving 11 bases between the germline ends. CDR3 DNA sequence: TGCGCCAGCAGCTTGGGGCCAGGGTCGGATACGCAGTATTTT. It codes for CASSLGPGSDTQYF. Using reference TRBV5-1 and TRBJ2-3 for the parts outside the CDR3, the full variable domain is KAGVTQTPRYLIKTRGQQVTLSCSPISGHRSVSWYQQTPGQGLQFLFEYFSETQRNKGNFPGRFSGRQFSNSRSEMNVSTLELGDSALYLCASSLGPGSDTQYFGPGTRLTVL.

This clonotype turned up a few times. The chain couples TRBV6-1 to TRBJ2-3; 9 bases are shared with TRBD1. After removal of 2 bases from V and 2 bases from J, the junction contained 2 bases not matched to a gene. CDR3 size: 15 residues. Germline CDR1 and CDR2: MNHNS and SASEGT. The CDR3 DNA is TGTGCCAGCAGTGAAAGGGACAGGGCCACAGATACGCAGTATTTT. Its translation is CASSERDRATDTQYF.

V is TRBV6-2 or TRBV6-3 and J is TRBJ2-7; TRBD2 matches at 9 bases. The CDR3 has 14 residues. Germline-derived CDR1 and CDR2 are MNHEY and SVGEGT. V shed 7 bases, J shed 4 bases, and the junction held 8 bases outside the gene matches. The CDR3 DNA follows: TGTGCCAGCACAATGGCGGGAGGGCAGTACGAGCAGTACTTC. Protein: CASTMAGGQYEQYF.

The chain links TRBV28 to TRBJ2-2; 8 bases are shared with TRBD1. Looked up from germline, CDR1 is MDHEN and CDR2 is SYDVKM. V lost 6 bases and J lost 7; bases outside the gene matches: 13. This CDR3 contains 16 residues. CDR3 nucleotide sequence: TGTGCCAGCAGGTCCCAAGGACAGGGTTTGAGCGGGGAGCTGTTTTTT. Its translation: CASRSQGQGLSGELFF.

The sample holds a few counts of this clonotype. One end of the junction varies from germline; a read error may be responsible. The chain carries TRBV7-7 and TRBJ2-3, with a tentative D call TRBD2 (7 bases). Germline CDR1 and CDR2: SSHAT and FNYEAQ (reference sequence). This CDR3 has 14 residues. The CDR3 DNA is TGTGCTAGCAGCTTAGGGGGGGACTCAGATACGCAGTATTTT. It is translated as CASSLGGDSDTQYF.